Reported below is one TCR beta chain. Its antigen is undetermined. Use of 60 Vbeta and 13 Jbeta primers characterized the PCR. Methods used by the authors: About 9.9 million of the about 80 million unique TCR beta chains counted in a later analysis were shared. Sequenced by immunoSEQ multiplex PCR; TCRdb stores in-frame clones only, minus some. V and J calls plus clone size are reproduced from that table; the DNA served to infer D and trimming. The sample holds roughly 120,000 clones, roughly 70% seen once. The data were obtained in a study of cytomegalovirus exposure and HLA in healthy donors. Regarding the study as a whole: Through in vitro validation, a few CMV-associated chains were shown to be specific for CMV antigens. Across HLA loci, a later analysis found differing TCR association rates, with DRB1 most and HLA-C fewest.

This clonotype originated in a woman between 50 and 59 years old in good health and CMV-seropositive. Sequencing was carried out using PBMCs.

The CDR3 sequence: CASSSPGLAATEQFF. CDR3 bases: TGTGCCAGCAGCTCTCCGGGACTAGCGGCAACAGAGCAGTTCTTC. V and J are TRBV7-9 and TRBJ2-1; 11 bases agree with TRBD2. The germline V gene encodes CDR1 SEHNR and CDR2 FQNEAQ (reference sequence). The length of the CDR3 is 15 residues. V dropped 4 bases and J dropped 10; count of bases not matched to a gene: 9.